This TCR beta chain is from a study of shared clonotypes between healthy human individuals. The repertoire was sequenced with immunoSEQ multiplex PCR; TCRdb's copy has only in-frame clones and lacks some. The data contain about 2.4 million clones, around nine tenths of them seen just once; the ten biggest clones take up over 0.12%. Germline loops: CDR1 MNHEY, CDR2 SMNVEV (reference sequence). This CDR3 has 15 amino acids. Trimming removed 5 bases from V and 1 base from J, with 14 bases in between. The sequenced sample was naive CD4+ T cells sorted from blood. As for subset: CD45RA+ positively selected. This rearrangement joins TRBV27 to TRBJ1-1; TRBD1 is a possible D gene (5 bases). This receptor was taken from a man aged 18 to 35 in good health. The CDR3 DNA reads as TGTGCCAGCAGTATAGACAGAGGTAGGAACACTGAAGCTTTCTTT. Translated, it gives CASSIDRGRNTEAFF.